The present T cell receptor beta chain was sequenced within a study of shared clonotypes between healthy human individuals. In the study overall: CD4 naive cells filled three plates per donor, CD4 memory three, CD8 naive two and CD8 memory one. Points from the study as a whole: On the whole, naive subsets had larger estimated richness than memory subsets had. Sharing across several donors was seen in roughly 5% of naive CD4 clonotypes.

Trimming took 1 base from V and 1 from J, leaving 8 bases between them. Germline CDR1 is SGHVS and CDR2 is FQNEAQ. The CDR3 loop spans 14 amino acids. Points on this clone: The antigen remains unidentified.

TCRdb keeps only in-frame clones here, not all; method: immunoSEQ multiplex PCR. This sample has more than 2,000,000 clones; roughly 93% occur once, and the top ten carry around 0.4%. Sequenced: naive CD4+ T cells from PBMCs. Subset noted: CD45RA+ positively selected. The TCR originated in a man between 18 and 29 years old in good health. Some clones in this sample may be carry-over from other donors' samples. The chain recombines TRBV7-8 with TRBJ2-7; D ambiguous. The DNA of the CDR3 is TGTGCCAGCAGCTTAGAGGCCAGTTCCTACGAGCAGTACTTC. Translation gives CASSLEASSYEQYF.